A single sample is the source of the 4 T cell receptor beta chains below, sequenced in a study of blood T cells in healthy people across ages. The use of a sample-barcoded 5' primer and a J-beta primer mix characterized a second PCR of 7 to 11 cycles. TCRdb processed the 5' RACE reads anew with MiXCR; each CDR3 protein has one entry. The top ten clones hold about 20% of a sample with hundreds of thousands of distinct CDR3 sequences, more than 45% of them seen once. Sequencing was performed on blood. The source is a young man in good health.

This clonotype was recorded only once. The chain joins TRBV7-2 to TRBJ2-1, with 7 bases that match TRBD2. Germline CDR1 and CDR2: SGHTA and FQGNSA. The CDR3 consists of 16 residues. Germline trimming cut 5 bases from V and 3 bases from J; bases unmatched to any gene: 10. The CDR3 region is CASSPVGWGGYNEQFF. The CDR3 DNA sequence: TGTGCCAGCAGCCCCGTGGGGTGGGGGGGCTACAATGAGCAGTTCTTC.

The J gene is TRBJ2-5, the V gene TRBV20-1; D is possibly TRBD2 (5 bases). The V gene's germline CDR1 is DFQATT and CDR2 SNEGSKA (reference sequence). The CDR3 has 16 amino acids. V dropped 1 base and J dropped 1 base, with 16 bases sitting between them. The DNA of the CDR3 is TGCAGTGCTAGAGCGGCCGGGCTAGGGAGCCAAGAGACCCAGTACTTC. Protein: CSARAAGLGSQETQYF.

The CDR3: CSVDGDRENYGYTF. The CDR3 DNA reads as TGCAGCGTTGATGGGGACAGAGAAAATTATGGCTACACCTTC. The chain employs TRBV29-1 and TRBJ1-2; 7 nucleotides agree with TRBD1. The V segment lost 3 bases and the J segment 5 bases; nucleotides outside the gene matches: 9. CDR1 is SQVTM, CDR2 ANQGSEA, per germline. This CDR3 spans 14 amino acids.

This clonotype was recorded at least ten times. This chain connects TRBV20-1 to TRBJ2-7; TRBD2 is a possible D gene (5 bases). Germline CDR1 DFQATT, CDR2 SNEGSKA (reference sequence). Between the trimmed V and J ends, which lost 0 bases and 2 bases, there was a span of 14 bases. The length of the CDR3 is 15 residues. The CDR3 nucleotides read TGCAGTGCTAGAGACGATCAGCGGAGTACCTACGAGCAGTACTTC. Amino acid sequence: CSARDDQRSTYEQYF.